Below, one T cell receptor beta chain is given with its context. What this receptor recognizes is not known. Per-base qualities were not stored, and no clone one base away is much larger. Clipping removes 1 base from V and 4 bases from J, with 2 as the unmatched junction base count. CDR3 length: 15 amino acids, cysteine to phenylalanine. Just the 45-base CDR3 DNA is kept, in frame starting at base 1. CDR1 and CDR2 are drawn from the germline V gene: SGHNT, YENEEA. This specimen comes from a study of long-term antiretroviral therapy in people with HIV (dated by TCRdb to between 2020 and 2023). Regarding the research as a whole: Collection of the earliest samples took place about a decade ahead of the 2015 WHO recommendation for immediate ART, at a time when ART was typically delayed until CD4 counts fell. Whether ART initiation and durable HIV suppression were associated with changes in peripheral blood TRB repertoire composition and diversity was tested in a retrospective serial study. A total of 150 to 200 cryopreserved PBMC samples were contributed to the cohort by 30 adults with confirmed HIV infection, with samples collected serially over a mean of approximately six years (range 1-12). Of the roughly 32 participants with HIV, about twelve were female. Test extractions of a monoclonal T-cell line alongside 30 or so polyclonal samples showed no cross-contamination during QIAcube processing. Broad study findings and their caveats: The samples span the years 2004 to 2017, and the ART regimens used at that time may not be as effective as current regimens. Inferences about post-ART repertoire changes are limited because no data were available on ART adherence, viral resistance or therapy changes. Because PBMC availability was limited, only the TCR beta chain was sequenced, with no alpha chain pairing. CDR3 length ranges in HIV repertoires were narrower than in controls, and network structure suggested an antigen-experienced repertoire with only a slight naive shift after ART. Unsorted PBMC were profiled instead of sorted CD4+ and CD8+ T cells because pre-ART samples had limited cell numbers. The repertoire was dominated across all time points by expanded TRB clones identified before ART initiation, although this dominance was seen to fluctuate and to decrease in many PLHIV after ART. ART initiation was associated with a significant increase in TRB diversity, but diversity stayed significantly below transplant donor controls even after long-term ART.

The immunoSEQ hsTCRB v3.0 assay was used at survey level resolution to sequence the TRB variable region. The target sequencing depth for TRB was roughly 35,000-55,000 T-cell genomes per sample. TRB libraries were pooled and sequenced on an Illumina MiSeq using a v3 150-cycle kit. Per the authors' processing: Repertoire analysis ran in R within a reproducible Nextflow workflow covering QC, data transformation and analysis. LymphoSeq2, an R package for exploring AIRR-Seq data, was used to implement custom analyses. A few samples that yielded fewer than 5000 total TRB sequences were excluded, so that approximately 170 HIV repertoires were analyzed. Among the roughly 190 retained HIV repertoires, roughly 60 were collected before ART initiation and approximately 130 were collected after ART initiation. Repertoires were downsampled to 5000 TRB nucleotide sequences, and summary statistics were averaged over 100 downsampling iterations. The analysis kept only TRB sequences whose CDR3 regions were at least seven amino acids long. Diversity was measured with a Shannon entropy-derived clonality score and the Gini coefficient. In the repertoire networks, any two of the top 5000 CDR3 amino acid sequences were connected whenever the two sequences differed by an edit distance of one. Antigen specificity groups and MHC restriction were predicted for TRB CDR3 amino acid sequences with GLIPH2. To flag known CMV, EBV, HIV or tissue antigen associations, CDR3 amino acid sequences were matched against VDJdb and McPAS-TCR. Pre-ART, post-ART and control groups were compared with Wilcoxon signed-rank tests and Holm-Bonferroni correction. TCRdb took this table from immuneACCESS and kept in-frame rearrangements with V and J called. Such tables lack part of the clones; where checked against another copy, unresolved V genes explain under half of the gap, and the rest is unexplained. V and J calls and clone size are given by that table; D and trimming were obtained from the DNA. The sample data list fewer than 40,000 clones, and 85% to 95% of these were observed just once. The leading ten clones occupy roughly 3.5% of the sample.

Participants were included only if at least one PBMC sample before ART initiation and at least two post-ART samples were available. Treatment was received in the United States of America by all participants with HIV. Before DNA extraction, cryopreserved samples of roughly 1-10 million PBMC were thawed and washed. At the time of the earliest PBMC sample for each participant with HIV, ages ranged from 23 to 54 years. PBMC samples from each participant spanned 1-4 timepoints before ART initiation and 2-8 timepoints after ART initiation, with a median of 7 samples. For every participant, serial HIV viral load, CD4+ T-cell count, ART history and demographic data were obtained. Using a Qiagen kit on a QIAcube, genomic DNA was extracted from unsorted PBMC, with samples processed in batches of 12.

Sequencing was performed on unsorted PBMCs, taken approximately 5 years after starting antiretroviral therapy. The origin of this receptor is a woman aged 45-65 years with HIV. The chain is encoded by TRBV11-3 joined to TRBJ2-5; 11 of the junction bases match TRBD1. The CDR3 amino acid sequence is: CASSLGGTGGETQYF. The DNA sequence reads TGTGCCAGCAGCTTAGGGGGGACAGGGGGAGAGACCCAGTACTTC. Outside the CDR3, residues come from the reference TRBV11-3 and TRBJ2-5 proteins, so the full variable domain is: EAGVVQSPRYKIIEKKQPVAFWCNPISGHNTLYWYLQNLGQGPELLIRYENEEAVDDSQLPKDRFSAERLKGVDSTLKIQPAELGDSAVYLCASSLGGTGGETQYFGPGTRLLVL.